This note documents a single TCR beta chain sequence. These data are taken from a study of blood T cell repertoires in COVID-19. Looked up from germline, CDR1 is SEHNR and CDR2 is FQNEAQ (reference sequence). V shed 3 bases and J 5 bases; nucleotides not matched to a gene: 7. The CDR3 totals 16 residues. Per the original methods: The authors estimated nucleated cell counts from reference gene primer amplification. TCRdb's table, derived via immunoSEQ multiplex PCR, lists solely in-frame clones and lacks some. V, J and clone size are taken as reported in that table, and D and trimming were inferred from the DNA itself. Of more than 75,000 clones listed, 88% are singletons.

V is TRBV7-9 and J is TRBJ2-5; 12 nucleotides align to TRBD1. The sample taken for sequencing was peripheral blood. The receptor comes from a woman older than 75 with acute or convalescent COVID-19. In DNA form, the CDR3 reads TGTGCCAGCAGCTTCCCGGGACAGGGGGCCTCGGAGACCCAGTACTTC. Protein: CASSFPGQGASETQYF.